These 21 T cell receptor beta chains were sequenced from one sample in a study of human T cells and chemical hapten exposure. TCRdb independently ran MiXCR on the RACE reads; one entry per CDR3 protein. The table includes tens of thousands of distinct CDR3 sequences, 10% detected once. The sample's time point: pre-sensitization, week 0. Treatment specified: therapeutic diphenylcyclopropenone sensitization with weekly scalp DPC. Unfractionated whole blood yielded the extracted total RNA. The sequenced sample was whole blood, obtained in connection with sensitization to the hapten diphenylcyclopropenone (DPC). The receptors stem from a man aged 45-65 years with alopecia areata. Some clones in this sample may be carry-over from other donors' samples.

This clonotype was recorded only once. A much larger clone differs by one base, so this may be a read error. This rearrangement joins TRBV7-2 to TRBJ1-1, with 9 bases that match TRBD1. CDR1 and CDR2 from the germline V gene are SGHTA and FQGNSA. The J segment lost 0 bases and the V segment lost 5 bases, leaving 13 bases of the junction unmatched. The CDR3 contains 18 residues. The DNA for the CDR3 is TGTGCCAGCAGCCTCCGCGCCGGGACAGGGAGACTGAACACTGAAGCTTTCTTT. Translation: CASSLRAGTGRLNTEAFF. Together with reference TRBV7-2 and TRBJ1-1, the CDR3 gives the full variable domain: GAGVSQSPSNKVTEKGKDVELRCDPISGHTALYWYRQSLGQGLEFLIYFQGNSAPDKSGLPSDRFSAERTGGSVSTLTIQRTQQEDSAVYLCASSLRAGTGRLNTEAFFGQGTRLTVV.

This clonotype was recorded only once. This chain joins TRBV5-4 and TRBJ1-6, with a tentative D call TRBD1 (5 bases). The CDR3 is 15 residues long. CDR1 and CDR2 from the germline V gene are SGHNT and YYREEE (reference sequence). With 0 bases removed from V and 7 bases from J, the gap between germline ends came to 11 bases. This CDR3 reads CASSLGGGVNSPLHF. The CDR3 DNA is TGTGCCAGCAGCTTGGGAGGAGGGGTAAATTCACCCCTCCACTTT.

This clonotype was seen many times. This chain connects TRBV5-5 to TRBJ1-2, with D maybe TRBD1 (5 bases). Trimming stripped 1 base from V and 3 bases from J, with 13 bases between. This CDR3 is built from 15 residues. Germline assignment: CDR1 SGHKS and CDR2 YYEKEE (reference sequence). For the CDR3, the DNA is TGTGCCAGCAGCTTGATGGGGGAACAAGACTATGGCTACACCTTC. Residues: CASSLMGEQDYGYTF.

This clonotype appeared many times. V and J are TRBV6-5 and TRBJ2-1; D possibly corresponds to TRBD1 (6 bases). Germline V CDR1 and CDR2: MNHEY, SVGAGI. V dropped 6 bases and J dropped 4 bases, with 13 bases sitting between them. This CDR3 is built from 14 residues. Here the CDR3 reads CASSTTDRYNEQFF. CDR3 sequence (DNA): TGTGCCAGCAGCACCACCGACAGGTACAATGAGCAGTTCTTC.

In the case of this clonotype: A read error may be the cause here, since a much bigger clone is one base away. This sequence joins TRBV11-2 and TRBJ2-5; 8 bases line up with TRBD1. Germline assignment: CDR1 SGHAT and CDR2 FQNNGV. The CDR3 spans 15 residues. CDR3 residues: CAGSLRTGPAETQYF. CDR3 DNA: TGTGCCGGCAGCTTGAGGACAGGGCCGGCAGAGACCCAGTACTTC.

The table lists this clonotype with a few counts. The chain recombines TRBV28 with TRBJ1-1; D possibly corresponds to TRBD1 (6 bases). Trimming cost V 2 bases and J 3 bases, with 13 bases left between them. The germline gives CDR1 MDHEN, CDR2 SYDVKM. CDR3 length: 15 amino acids. CDR3 DNA sequence: TGTGCCAGCAGTTTACCTAACAGGGAGGACACTGAAGCTTTCTTT. Amino acids: CASSLPNREDTEAFF.

This clonotype was recorded a few times. The CDR3 loop is CAITDNYGYTF. The CDR3 DNA reads as TGTGCCATTACAGATAACTATGGCTACACCTTC. The chain joins TRBV28 to TRBJ1-2; no clear D. The CDR3 contains 11 residues. Germline loops: CDR1 MDHEN, CDR2 SYDVKM. Trimming stripped 10 bases from V and 1 base from J, with 7 bases between.

The chain links TRBV12-3 or TRBV12-4 to TRBJ2-6; D is ambiguous. V lost 2 bases and J 0 bases, leaving 8 bases between the germline ends. The CDR3 length is 16 residues. The CDR3 region is CASSLYFSSGANVLTF. The DNA of the CDR3 is TGTGCCAGCAGTTTATACTTCAGCTCTGGGGCCAACGTCCTGACTTTC.

This clonotype has at least ten counts. The CDR3 nucleotides read TGTGCCAGCCGGCTAGCGGGCCCCGGGGAGCTGTTTTTT. This encodes CASRLAGPGELFF. This chain links TRBV6-6 with TRBJ2-2; 8 positions agree with TRBD2. This CDR3 region has 13 residues. Trimming removed 8 bases from V and 6 bases from J; junction bases left unmatched: 5. The germline CDR1 and CDR2 sequences are MNHNY and SVGAGI (reference sequence).

This clonotype was recorded at least ten times. The CDR3 DNA reads TGCGCCAGCAGAAAATTAGGCAGCTACGAGCAGTACTTC. Its translation: CASRKLGSYEQYF. This rearrangement joins TRBV10-1 to TRBJ2-7, with unresolved D. V lost 6 bases to trimming and J lost 3 bases, with 12 bases between them. The CDR3 covers 13 residues. Germline values: CDR1 WNHNN, CDR2 SYGVQD (reference sequence).

The chain carries TRBV2 and TRBJ2-1, with D perhaps given as TRBD1 or TRBD2 (6 bases each). Germline assignment: CDR1 SNHLY and CDR2 FYNNEI. The CDR3 covers 14 residues. Trimming shortened V by 1 base and J by 9 bases, and 13 bases separated the two germline ends. Here the CDR3 reads CASSEVSGALEQFF. DNA of the CDR3: TGTGCCAGCAGTGAAGTCTCGGGGGCTCTTGAGCAGTTCTTC. The full variable domain, rest sourced from reference TRBV2 and TRBJ2-1, is EPEVTQTPSHQVTQMGQEVILRCVPISNHLYFYWYRQILGQKVEFLVSFYNNEISEKSEIFDDQFSVERPDGSNFTLKIRSTKLEDSAMYFCASSEVSGALEQFFGPGTRLTVL.

The J gene is TRBJ2-5, the V gene TRBV6-1; no reliable D call. The CDR3 runs 11 residues. Trimming cost V 1 base and J 5 bases, with 2 bases left between them. CDR1 is MNHNS and CDR2 is SASEGT in the germline V gene. DNA of the CDR3: TGTGCCAGCAGTGAAGGGGAGACCCAGTACTTC. Translation: CASSEGETQYF.

As concerns this clonotype: A junction boundary mismatches the germline segment, possibly from a read error. The chain has TRBV29-1 and TRBJ2-7, with TRBD2 matching over 12 bases. Germline V gene sequence: CDR1 SQVTM, CDR2 ANQGSEA. The CDR3 length is 13 residues. The CDR3 is CSAERLAGDEQYF. The CDR3 nucleotides are TGCAGCGCTGAACGACTAGCGGGAGACGAGCAGTACTTC.

This clonotype appeared once. A much larger clonotype is one base distant, so this may be a read error. This chain connects TRBV10-1 to TRBJ2-3, with 10 bases aligning to TRBD2. Trimming cost V 3 bases and J 3 bases; bases outside gene matches: 6. The CDR3 spans 16 residues. Germline CDR1 is WNHNN and CDR2 is SYGVQD (reference sequence). The CDR3 DNA is TGCGCCAGCAGTGACGGACTAGCGGAAAAGACAGATACGCAGTATTTT. Amino acid sequence: CASSDGLAEKTDTQYF.

At least ten counts were recorded for this clonotype. This chain connects TRBV5-1 to TRBJ2-5, with D uncertain. This CDR3 comprises 15 residues. Per the germline V gene, CDR1 is SGHRS and CDR2 is YFSETQ. Trimming removed 0 bases at V and 0 bases at J, with 9 bases between. CDR3 in DNA: TGCGCCAGCAGCTTGGGGGTGATGAACCAAGAGACCCAGTACTTC. It translates to CASSLGVMNQETQYF.

This clonotype was detected many times. The rearrangement links TRBV6-5 to TRBJ2-1, with a possible D match to TRBD1 (5 bases). Germline loops: CDR1 MNHEY, CDR2 SVGAGI. CDR3 length: 14 residues. V was shortened by 2 bases and J by 3 bases, with 8 bases between the two germline ends. This CDR3 is CASSYGDSYNEQFF. The DNA for the CDR3 is TGTGCCAGCAGTTACGGAGACAGCTACAATGAGCAGTTCTTC.

J is TRBJ1-1 and V is TRBV29-1; D perhaps matches TRBD1 (5 bases). CDR1 is SQVTM and CDR2 is ANQGSEA in the germline V gene. The V gene lost 5 bases and the J gene lost 4 bases, with 17 bases spanning the gap. This CDR3 is built from 14 residues. The CDR3 nucleotides read TGCAGCGTTTTAGCGGGGCAGAGATTCACTGAAGCTTTCTTT. It specifies CSVLAGQRFTEAFF.

This clonotype was detected many times. This chain links TRBV30 with TRBJ2-7; D might be TRBD1 (5 bases). Trimming left V 2 bases short and J 1 base short, with 12 bases between. CDR1 and CDR2 from the germline V gene are GTSNPN and SVGIG (reference sequence). The CDR3 extends over 14 amino acids. The CDR3 region has the DNA TGTGCCTGGAGTCCGACAGCGCTGTCCTACGAGCAGTACTTC. Translating it yields CAWSPTALSYEQYF.

This clonotype was seen at least ten times. CDR3 sequence reads: CASSLDPGYDQPQHF. The CDR3 nucleotides read TGTGCCAGCAGCTTAGATCCAGGGTACGATCAGCCCCAGCATTTT. This chain connects TRBV11-2 to TRBJ1-5; perhaps TRBD1 as D (5 bases). V lost 0 bases and J lost 5, with 11 bases in between. There are 15 residues in the CDR3. In germline, CDR1 is SGHAT, CDR2 FQNNGV.

The chain combines TRBV28 with TRBJ2-7, with 10 bases matching TRBD2. Germline assignment: CDR1 MDHEN and CDR2 SYDVKM. This CDR3 contains 16 residues. V was clipped by 5 bases and J by 4 bases; unmatched bases: 11. In DNA form, the CDR3 reads TGTGCCAGCAGTCCCCGAGGGGCTAGCGGGAGTTACGAGCAGTACTTC. Protein: CASSPRGASGSYEQYF.

This clonotype has just a few counts. The CDR3 region is CASSPPSGARDEQYF. CDR3 DNA: TGTGCCAGCAGCCCACCATCGGGGGCCAGGGACGAGCAGTACTTC. The chain joins TRBV7-8 to TRBJ2-7; TRBD1 or TRBD2 may be the D gene (6 bases each). This CDR3 is built from 15 residues. V lost 5 bases and J lost 5, with 19 bases in between. Germline CDR1 reads SGHVS; CDR2 reads FQNEAQ.